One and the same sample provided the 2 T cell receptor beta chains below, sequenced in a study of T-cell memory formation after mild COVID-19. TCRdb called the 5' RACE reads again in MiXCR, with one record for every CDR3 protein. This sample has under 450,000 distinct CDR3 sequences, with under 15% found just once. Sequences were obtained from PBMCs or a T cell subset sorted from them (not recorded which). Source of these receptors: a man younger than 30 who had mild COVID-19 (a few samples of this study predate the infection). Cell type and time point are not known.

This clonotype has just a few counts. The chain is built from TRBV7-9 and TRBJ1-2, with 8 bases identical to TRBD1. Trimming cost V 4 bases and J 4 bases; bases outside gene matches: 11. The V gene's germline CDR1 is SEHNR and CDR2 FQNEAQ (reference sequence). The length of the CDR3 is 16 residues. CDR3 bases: TGTGCCAGCAGCTATAGAACAGGGGGTGAGGGCTATGGCTACACCTTC. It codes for CASSYRTGGEGYGYTF.

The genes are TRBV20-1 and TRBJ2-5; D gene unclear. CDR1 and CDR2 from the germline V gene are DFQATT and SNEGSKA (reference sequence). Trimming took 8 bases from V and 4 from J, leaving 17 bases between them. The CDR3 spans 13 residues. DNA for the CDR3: TGCAGTCCTTCCCGGAGTACCCGAGAGACCCAGTACTTC. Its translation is CSPSRSTRETQYF.